The 21 T cell receptor beta chains below all came from one sample that was sequenced in a study of low-dose radiotherapy and immunotherapy resistance in tumors. First-strand cDNA relied on TRAV- and TRBV-specific primers spanning alpha and beta chains. For amplifying TCRs, the PCR ran for 15 to 20 cycles with Phusion, which was used together with a constant-region primer and the adapter on the V primers. TCRdb used MiXCR to reprocess the reads, holding one entry per CDR3 protein. The sample records around 15,000 distinct CDR3 sequences, about 73% being singletons. Source of these receptors: a human donor with advanced metastatic prostate, ovarian, gallbladder or colorectal cancer (not recorded which). This table probably holds off-target reads from a library built for another chain.

This chain connects TRBV5-4 to TRBJ2-1; the D is unclear. The V end lost 5 bases, the J end lost 8 bases, and 11 bases lay between the germline ends. Germline V gene lookup returns CDR1 SGHNT and CDR2 YYREEE (reference sequence). This CDR3 spans 12 amino acids. The CDR3 DNA sequence: TGTGCCAGCAGTCCCACTCCCGATGAGCAGTTCTTC. It codes for CASSPTPDEQFF. Full variable domain (remainder filled in from reference TRBV5-4 and TRBJ2-1): ETGVTQSPTHLIKTRGQQVTLRCSSQSGHNTVSWYQQALGQGPQFIFQYYREEENGRGNFPPRFSGLQFPNYSSELNVNALELDDSALYLCASSPTPDEQFFGPGTRLTVL.

This chain joins TRBV30 and TRBJ1-1; D gene unclear. There are 12 residues in the CDR3. The V end lost 1 base, the J end lost 5 bases, and 8 bases lay between the germline ends. Looked up from germline, CDR1 is GTSNPN and CDR2 is SVGIG (reference sequence). The CDR3 coding sequence is TGTGCCTGGAGTGGATTACGAACTGAAGCTTTCTTT. Its translation is CAWSGLRTEAFF.

The chain employs TRBV18 and TRBJ1-2; no clear D gene. This CDR3 has 14 amino acids. Between the trimmed V and J ends, which lost 3 bases and 8 bases, there was a span of 16 bases. The germline CDR1 and CDR2 sequences are KGHSH and LQKENI. The CDR3 nucleotides are TGTGCCAGCTCACCGGGATCCGTGGCCGTGGGCTACACCTTC. This translates into CASSPGSVAVGYTF.

V gene TRBV4-2 combines with J gene TRBJ2-1; no clear D. Looked up from germline, CDR1 is LGHNA and CDR2 is YNFKEQ. There are 13 residues in the CDR3. Trimming pared 1 base from V and 9 bases from J, leaving 10 bases between. The CDR3, as DNA: TGTGCCAGCAGCCAAGGACTTCTCGGTGAGCAGTTCTTC. Protein sequence: CASSQGLLGEQFF.

This chain joins TRBV7-2 and TRBJ1-1, with TRBD1 identical over 9 bases. The V segment lost 5 bases and the J segment 6 bases; nucleotides outside the gene matches: 7. This CDR3 has 14 residues. The V gene's germline CDR1 is SGHTA and CDR2 FQGNSA. The CDR3 loop is CASSLTGGSAEAFF. The CDR3, as DNA: TGTGCCAGCAGCCTGACAGGGGGATCAGCTGAAGCTTTCTTT. Full variable domain (outside the CDR3, taken from reference TRBV7-2 and TRBJ1-1): GAGVSQSPSNKVTEKGKDVELRCDPISGHTALYWYRQSLGQGLEFLIYFQGNSAPDKSGLPSDRFSAERTGGSVSTLTIQRTQQEDSAVYLCASSLTGGSAEAFFGQGTRLTVV.

The CDR3 nucleotides are TGTGCCAGCAAGCGGCAGATGAACACTGAAGCTTTCTTT. Translating gives CASKRQMNTEAFF. V gene TRBV2 combines with J gene TRBJ1-1, with unresolved D. The CDR3 runs 13 residues. V shed 7 bases and J shed 0 bases, with 9 bases lying between them. Germline V gene lookup returns CDR1 SNHLY and CDR2 FYNNEI.

The CDR3: CSAPIRRSLVEQFF. DNA for the CDR3: TGCAGTGCTCCTATTCGGAGGTCATTAGTTGAGCAGTTCTTC. The chain employs TRBV20-1 and TRBJ2-1; weak D call: TRBD2 (5 bases). CDR1 is DFQATT and CDR2 is SNEGSKA in the germline V gene (reference sequence). Trimming removed 5 bases at V and 9 bases at J, with 20 bases between. This CDR3 contains 14 residues.

This rearrangement joins TRBV29-1 to TRBJ1-2; D is ambiguous. Trimming pared 7 bases from V and 0 bases from J, leaving 24 bases between. CDR1 is SQVTM and CDR2 is ANQGSEA in the germline V gene. This CDR3 region has 17 residues. CDR3: CSARLAIIETANYGYTF. DNA for the CDR3: TGCAGCGCCCGACTGGCCATAATCGAAACAGCTAACTATGGCTACACCTTC.

The chain couples TRBV3-1 to TRBJ2-4; D not certain. The CDR3 runs 16 residues. Between the trimmed V and J ends, which lost 2 bases and 1 base, there was a span of 12 bases. CDR1 and CDR2 from the germline V gene are LGHDT and YNNKEL (reference sequence). DNA of the CDR3: TGTGCCAGCAGCCAACCCATGGCGCTGGCCAAAAACATTCAGTACTTC. This encodes CASSQPMALAKNIQYF. Full variable domain (rest looked up from reference TRBV3-1 and TRBJ2-4): DTAVSQTPKYLVTQMGNDKSIKCEQNLGHDTMYWYKQDSKKFLKIMFSYNNKELIINETVPNRFSPKSPDKAHLNLHINSLELGDSAVYFCASSQPMALAKNIQYFGAGTRLSVL.

V and J are TRBV4-3 and TRBJ2-1, with 14 bases matching TRBD2. CDR1 and CDR2 (germline): LGHNA, YSLEER. This CDR3 contains 16 residues. The V segment lost 0 bases and the J segment 12 bases; nucleotides outside the gene matches: 7. CDR3 coding DNA: TGCGCCAGCAGCCAAGACCGGGGACTAGCGGGGGTAAGGCAGTTCTTC. This sequence encodes CASSQDRGLAGVRQFF.

The chain has TRBV3-1 and TRBJ2-1; D is possibly TRBD2 (5 bases). V was cut by 4 bases and J by 6 bases, with 13 bases left in between. CDR1 and CDR2 (germline): LGHDT, YNNKEL (reference sequence). The CDR3 length is 14 residues. CDR3 sequence (DNA): TGTGCCAGCAGCCCAACTAGGGCTTTCAATGAGCAGTTCTTC. Its translation is CASSPTRAFNEQFF.

The chain couples TRBV7-9 to TRBJ2-7, with 7 bases that match TRBD1. This CDR3 is 16 amino acids long. Germline loops: CDR1 SEHNR, CDR2 FQNEAQ (reference sequence). The ends lost 5 bases at V and 1 base at J; junction bases unmatched: 11. The CDR3 is CASSTGAGTASYEQYF. The CDR3 nucleotides are TGTGCCAGCAGCACCGGGGCCGGGACAGCGTCCTACGAGCAGTACTTC. Looking up the rest from reference TRBV7-9 and TRBJ2-7 gives the full variable domain: DTGVSQNPRHKITKRGQNVTFRCDPISEHNRLYWYRQTLGQGPEFLTYFQNEAQLEKSRLLSDRFSAERPKGSFSTLEIQRTEQGDSAMYLCASSTGAGTASYEQYFGPGTRLTVT.

This chain connects TRBV27 to TRBJ1-1; weak D call: TRBD1 (6 bases). Between the trimmed V and J ends, which lost 5 bases and 2 bases, there was a span of 12 bases. CDR1 and CDR2 from the germline V gene are MNHEY and SMNVEV (reference sequence). The CDR3 length is 14 residues. As DNA, the CDR3 is TGTGCCAGCAGTCCCTGGACAGCTAACACTGAAGCTTTCTTT. Its translation is CASSPWTANTEAFF.

The CDR3 here is CASSQGGASYNSPLHF. The CDR3 DNA sequence: TGCGCCAGCAGCCAAGGCGGGGCCAGCTATAATTCACCCCTCCACTTT. The gene calls are TRBV4-1 and TRBJ1-6; D is perhaps TRBD1 (5 bases). The CDR3 runs 16 residues. Germline V gene data show CDR1 as MGHRA and CDR2 as YSYEKL. Trimming took 1 base from V and 3 from J, leaving 10 bases between them.

The V and J genes are TRBV6-2 or TRBV6-3 and TRBJ2-3; TRBD1 is a possible D gene (5 bases). Trimming removed 6 bases at V and 7 bases at J, with 17 bases between. Germline CDR1 MNHEY, CDR2 SVGEGT. The length of the CDR3 is 14 residues. In nucleotides, the CDR3 is TGTGCCAGCAGGATCTCGATGGGGCCCCATACGCAGTATTTT. This codes for CASRISMGPHTQYF.

This clonotype qualifies as medium-sized. The V call is TRBV6-2 or TRBV6-3, the J call TRBJ2-7; D remains unclear. Trimming took off 3 bases at V and 7 bases at J, with 10 bases between the two ends. The length of the CDR3 is 12 residues. Germline CDR1 reads MNHEY; CDR2 reads SVGEGT. For the CDR3, the DNA is TGTGCCAGCAGTTATGATGTGAGAGAGCAGTACTTC. Amino acids: CASSYDVREQYF.

The chain joins TRBV4-3 to TRBJ2-1, with 7 bases identical to TRBD1. The V and J ends lost 4 bases and 5 bases, in that order; junction bases with no gene match: 5. Germline CDR1 reads LGHNA; CDR2 reads YSLEER. The CDR3 is 14 residues long. The CDR3 sequence is CASSPRDSNNEQFF. DNA for the CDR3: TGCGCCAGCAGCCCCCGGGACAGTAACAATGAGCAGTTCTTC.

This clonotype was counted between two and nine times. The rearrangement joins TRBV6-4 to TRBJ2-2, with 8 bases aligning to TRBD1. Germline CDR1 MRHNA, CDR2 SNTAGT. CDR3 length: 14 amino acids. The junction had 0 bases not matched to a gene; V was cut back by 0 bases and J by 6 bases. This chain's CDR3 is CASSDSTGAGELFF. CDR3 DNA sequence: TGTGCCAGCAGTGACTCGACAGGGGCCGGGGAGCTGTTTTTT.

The chain couples TRBV12-3 or TRBV12-4 to TRBJ1-5; D perhaps matches TRBD1 (6 bases). This CDR3 has 14 residues. V dropped 6 bases and J dropped 0 bases, with 9 bases sitting between them. This chain's CDR3 is CASSRDNSNQPQHF. CDR3 in DNA: TGTGCCAGCAGCCGGGACAATAGCAATCAGCCCCAGCATTTT.

The genes are TRBV7-2 and TRBJ1-2; D is perhaps TRBD1 (5 bases). Germline V gene lookup returns CDR1 SGHTA and CDR2 FQGNSA. V shed 1 base and J shed 6 bases, with 15 bases lying between them. This CDR3 has 15 amino acids. The CDR3, as DNA: TGTGCCAGCAGCTTAGATTCTGGGGGGGGGGATGGCTACACCTTC. It is translated as CASSLDSGGGDGYTF.

This sequence joins TRBV28 and TRBJ1-1; perhaps TRBD1 as D (5 bases). This CDR3 is 15 amino acids long. CDR1 is MDHEN and CDR2 is SYDVKM in the germline V gene. V gave up 7 bases and J gave up 5 bases, with 20 bases separating them. CDR3 coding DNA: TGTGCCAGCAACCTAGCCATGGGGCGTGGGACTGAAGCTTTCTTT. Amino acids: CASNLAMGRGTEAFF.